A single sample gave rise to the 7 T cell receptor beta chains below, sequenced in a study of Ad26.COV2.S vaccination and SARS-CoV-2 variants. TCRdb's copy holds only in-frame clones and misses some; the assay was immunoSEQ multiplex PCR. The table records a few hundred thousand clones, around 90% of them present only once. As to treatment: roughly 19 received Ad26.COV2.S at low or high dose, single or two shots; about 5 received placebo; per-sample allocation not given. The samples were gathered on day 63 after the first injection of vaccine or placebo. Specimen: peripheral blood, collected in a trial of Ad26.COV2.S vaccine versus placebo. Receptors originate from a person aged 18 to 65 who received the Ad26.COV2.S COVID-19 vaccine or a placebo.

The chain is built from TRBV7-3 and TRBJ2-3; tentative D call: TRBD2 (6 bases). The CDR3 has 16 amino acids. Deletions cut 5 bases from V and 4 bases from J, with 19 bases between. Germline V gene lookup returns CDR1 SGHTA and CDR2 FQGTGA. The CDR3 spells CASSPQAGGTPDTQYF. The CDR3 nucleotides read TGTGCCAGCAGCCCCCAGGCCGGCGGGACCCCAGATACGCAGTATTTT.

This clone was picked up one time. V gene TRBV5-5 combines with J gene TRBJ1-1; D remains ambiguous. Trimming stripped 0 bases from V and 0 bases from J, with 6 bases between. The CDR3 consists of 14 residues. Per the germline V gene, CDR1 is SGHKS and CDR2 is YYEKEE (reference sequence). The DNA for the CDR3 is TGTGCCAGCAGCTTGGGCCTAATGAACACTGAAGCTTTCTTT. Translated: CASSLGLMNTEAFF.

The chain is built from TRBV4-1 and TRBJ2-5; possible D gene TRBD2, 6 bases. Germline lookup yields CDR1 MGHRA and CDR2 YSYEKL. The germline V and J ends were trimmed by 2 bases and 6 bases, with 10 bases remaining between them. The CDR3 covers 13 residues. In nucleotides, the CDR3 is TGCGCCAGCAGCCAAACTAGCTTACAGACCCAGTACTTC. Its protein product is CASSQTSLQTQYF.

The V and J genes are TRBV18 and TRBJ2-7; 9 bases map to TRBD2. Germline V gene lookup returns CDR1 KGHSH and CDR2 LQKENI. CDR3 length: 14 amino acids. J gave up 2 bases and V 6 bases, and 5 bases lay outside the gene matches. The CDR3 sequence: CASSAGLAAYEQYF. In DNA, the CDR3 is TGTGCCAGCTCCGCGGGACTAGCCGCCTACGAGCAGTACTTC.

CDR3 protein: CTSSQGRRNSAGELFSKNIQYF. CDR3 nucleotides: TGCACCAGCAGCCAAGGCAGACGTAATTCCGCGGGAGAGTTGTTTAGCAAAAACATTCAGTACTTC. J is TRBJ2-4 and V is TRBV1; the table's D call of TRBD2 was not tested on the DNA. TRBV1 is shown as a pseudogene. The CDR3 is 22 residues long.

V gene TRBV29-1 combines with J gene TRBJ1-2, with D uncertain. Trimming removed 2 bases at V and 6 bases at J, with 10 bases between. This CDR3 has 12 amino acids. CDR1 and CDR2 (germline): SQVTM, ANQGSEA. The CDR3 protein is CSVELPGDGYTF. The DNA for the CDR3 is TGCAGCGTTGAACTTCCAGGAGATGGCTACACCTTC.

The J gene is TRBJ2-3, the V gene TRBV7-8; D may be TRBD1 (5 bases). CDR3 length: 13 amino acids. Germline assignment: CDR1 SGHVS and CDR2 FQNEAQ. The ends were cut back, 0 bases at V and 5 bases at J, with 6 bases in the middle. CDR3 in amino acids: CASSLAQGDTQYF. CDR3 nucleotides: TGTGCCAGCAGCTTAGCGCAGGGAGATACGCAGTATTTT.